This passage covers 23 T cell receptor beta chains from one sample sequenced in a study of blood T cells in healthy people across ages. Then a second PCR, running about 6 to 12 cycles, was carried out with a sample-barcoded 5' primer and a J-beta primer mix. TCRdb re-called the 5' RACE reads through MiXCR, storing one row per CDR3 protein. The sample lists about 1.4 million distinct CDR3 sequences; roughly 60% were seen once. The specimen sequenced was blood. The receptor set was obtained from a man aged 18 to 35 in good health.

The chain couples TRBV3-1 to TRBJ1-5; D gene unclear. V was clipped by 3 bases and J by 4 bases, with 16 bases between them. The CDR3 length is 16 residues. From germline, CDR1 is LGHDT and CDR2 YNNKEL (reference sequence). The CDR3 loop is CASSHGWPYLNQPQHF. In DNA, the CDR3 is TGTGCCAGCAGCCATGGTTGGCCATACCTAAATCAGCCCCAGCATTTT.

J is TRBJ2-7 and V is TRBV10-2; D is ambiguous. CDR3 length: 14 amino acids. V lost 1 base to trimming and J lost 2 bases, with 9 bases between them. Germline CDR1 WSHSY, CDR2 SAAADI. DNA for the CDR3: TGCGCCAGCAGTGAGTGGGTGGTGACCTACGAGCAGTACTTC. Translation: CASSEWVVTYEQYF.

There are a few counts of this clonotype. The rearrangement uses TRBV10-2 and TRBJ2-7; 11 bases line up with TRBD2. This CDR3 has 16 amino acids. Germline V gives CDR1 WSHSY, CDR2 SAAADI. The J segment lost 6 bases and the V segment lost 6 bases, leaving 13 bases of the junction unmatched. CDR3 in amino acids: CASRPFALAGGGEQYF. The CDR3 nucleotides read TGCGCCAGCAGGCCCTTTGCGCTAGCGGGGGGTGGCGAGCAGTACTTC.

The chain recombines TRBV20-1 with TRBJ1-2; D may be TRBD1 (5 bases). Germline assignment: CDR1 DFQATT and CDR2 SNEGSKA (reference sequence). This CDR3 is built from 13 residues. The V and J ends lost 3 bases and 5 bases respectively, with 13 bases between them. The CDR3 region has the DNA TGCAGTGCTAGTCCGCCTGGGGGGTATGGCTACACCTTC. Its translation: CSASPPGGYGYTF.

The rearrangement joins TRBV12-3 or TRBV12-4 to TRBJ2-4; 8 bases align to TRBD1. This CDR3 contains 15 residues. The ends lost 1 base at V and 8 bases at J; junction bases unmatched: 7. This CDR3 reads CASSLVGQGVDIQYF. The CDR3 nucleotides are TGTGCCAGCAGTTTAGTAGGACAGGGCGTGGACATTCAGTACTTC.

This clonotype was seen a few times. The chain carries TRBV4-1 and TRBJ2-1; 11 nucleotides align to TRBD2. With 0 bases clipped from V and 3 bases from J, the junction kept 7 bases outside the gene matches. Germline V gene sequence: CDR1 MGHRA, CDR2 YSYEKL. The CDR3 is 18 amino acids. The CDR3 loop reads CASSQDRLAGLSYNEQFF. The DNA of the CDR3 is TGCGCCAGCAGCCAAGATCGACTAGCGGGACTTAGCTACAATGAGCAGTTCTTC.

V gene TRBV27 combines with J gene TRBJ1-1, with D hard to call. This CDR3 contains 11 residues. V lost 5 bases and J lost 11, with 12 bases in between. The germline CDR1 and CDR2 sequences are MNHEY and SMNVEV (reference sequence). The CDR3 DNA reads TGTGCCAGCAGTACCCCGGGGTTTGCTTTCTTT. Its protein is CASSTPGFAFF.

This clonotype appeared many times. The rearrangement uses TRBV10-3 and TRBJ2-3; 8 bases agree with TRBD1. The CDR3 is 14 residues long. Germline values: CDR1 ENHRY, CDR2 SYGVKD. The V segment lost 5 bases and the J segment 2 bases; nucleotides outside the gene matches: 3. The CDR3 DNA sequence: TGTGCCATCAGTACGACAGGGGCCACAGATACGCAGTATTTT. Residues: CAISTTGATDTQYF.

This clonotype was recorded only once. The chain is built from TRBV29-1 and TRBJ1-2; D is perhaps TRBD1 (6 bases). The V end was cut by 0 bases, the J end by 0 bases, with 11 bases between. In germline, CDR1 is SQVTM, CDR2 ANQGSEA. The CDR3 covers 15 residues. The CDR3 region has the DNA TGCAGCGTTGAAGACAGGGAGGGGGCTAACTATGGCTACACCTTC. It translates to CSVEDREGANYGYTF.

The rearrangement uses TRBV6-5 and TRBJ2-1, with D possibly being TRBD2 (6 bases). V was cut by 6 bases and J by 4 bases, with 13 bases left in between. This CDR3 comprises 14 residues. The germline V gene has CDR1 MNHEY and CDR2 SVGAGI. CDR3 region: CASRASAIYNEQFF. The CDR3 DNA follows: TGTGCCAGCAGGGCTAGCGCGATATACAATGAGCAGTTCTTC.

The gene calls are TRBV6-5 and TRBJ2-6, with no clear D. V gave up 3 bases and J gave up 0 bases, with 21 bases separating them. This CDR3 is built from 20 residues. Germline lookup yields CDR1 MNHEY and CDR2 SVGAGI. DNA for the CDR3: TGTGCCAGCAGTTATCACTTAGGGAATCCCACACCCTCTGGGGCCAACGTCCTGACTTTC. Protein product: CASSYHLGNPTPSGANVLTF.

This clonotype was counted between two and nine times. This sequence joins TRBV3-1 and TRBJ2-7; 9 bases fit TRBD2. CDR1 is LGHDT and CDR2 is YNNKEL in the germline V gene (reference sequence). The CDR3 runs 15 residues. V was clipped by 4 bases and J by 2 bases; unmatched bases: 6. CDR3 sequence: CASSLGLAQTYEQYF. The CDR3 nucleotides read TGTGCCAGCAGCCTAGGACTAGCGCAGACCTACGAGCAGTACTTC.

This clonotype was seen more than once but under ten times. The chain recombines TRBV20-1 with TRBJ2-5, with D possibly being TRBD1 (6 bases). Trimming pared 5 bases from V and 0 bases from J, leaving 25 bases between. Germline-derived CDR1 and CDR2 are DFQATT and SNEGSKA (reference sequence). The CDR3 runs to 18 residues. This CDR3 is CSAVPGLGGIRYQETQYF. The CDR3 DNA follows: TGCAGTGCTGTACCAGGGCTAGGGGGTATTCGGTACCAAGAGACCCAGTACTTC.

The V gene is TRBV29-1, the J gene TRBJ2-7, with D unclear. Germline V gives CDR1 SQVTM, CDR2 ANQGSEA. The ends were cut back, 6 bases at V and 0 bases at J, with 15 bases in the middle. This CDR3 has 14 amino acids. CDR3 protein: CSVPAAGLSYEQYF. The DNA for the CDR3 is TGCAGCGTCCCCGCGGCTGGCCTCTCCTACGAGCAGTACTTC.

Note on this clonotype: The junction shows a germline mismatch at one end, possibly a read error. This chain joins TRBV4-1 and TRBJ2-6; the D gene could be TRBD1 or TRBD2 (6 bases each). The CDR3 runs to 20 residues. The germline gives CDR1 MGHRA, CDR2 YSYEKL. The CDR3 region is CTSSQDTPRGLGYGANVLTF. Written as DNA, the CDR3 is TGCACCAGCAGCCAAGACACCCCCAGGGGACTGGGGTATGGGGCCAACGTCCTGACTTTC.

The chain links TRBV28 to TRBJ2-1, with 8 bases aligning to TRBD1. V shed 5 bases, J shed 2 bases, and the junction held 14 bases outside the gene matches. The CDR3 totals 18 residues. The germline V gene encodes CDR1 MDHEN and CDR2 SYDVKM. The chain's CDR3 is CASSPRETGGYPYNEQFF. In DNA form, the CDR3 reads TGTGCCAGCAGTCCAAGGGAAACAGGGGGGTACCCCTACAATGAGCAGTTCTTC.

This chain links TRBV6-5 with TRBJ1-2; D perhaps matches TRBD1 (5 bases). Germline CDR1 is MNHEY and CDR2 is SVGAGI. This CDR3 has 13 amino acids. V dropped 4 bases and J dropped 6 bases, with 12 bases sitting between them. CDR3 nucleotides: TGTGCCAGCAGTTTTCGGGACGGTGATGGCTACACCTTC. It specifies CASSFRDGDGYTF.

The CDR3 bases are TGTGCCAGCAGCGTAGGAGCGATGAACACTGAAGCTTTCTTT. This translates into CASSVGAMNTEAFF. The genes are TRBV9 and TRBJ1-1; D is unresolved. The CDR3 is 14 residues long. The ends were cut back, 0 bases at V and 0 bases at J, with 6 bases in the middle. Germline values: CDR1 SGDLS, CDR2 YYNGEE.

The chain employs TRBV28 and TRBJ2-2; D gene unclear. This CDR3 contains 15 residues. With 1 base removed from V and 4 bases from J, the gap between germline ends came to 10 bases. Germline V gives CDR1 MDHEN, CDR2 SYDVKM. CDR3 region: CASSLYWLSTGELFF. Written as DNA, the CDR3 is TGTGCCAGCAGTTTATACTGGTTGAGCACCGGGGAGCTGTTTTTT.

V gene TRBV25-1 combines with J gene TRBJ2-7; D unresolved. Trimming removed 7 bases at V and 6 bases at J, with 10 bases between. Germline CDR1 reads MGHDK; CDR2 reads SYGVNS. The CDR3 runs 11 residues. This CDR3 is CASMVQGEQYF. Here the CDR3 DNA reads TGTGCCAGCATGGTCCAAGGCGAGCAGTACTTC.

V gene TRBV21-1 combines with J gene TRBJ2-1. TRBV21-1 is recorded as a pseudogene. The CDR3 spans 14 residues. Here the CDR3 reads CASSKGHQVSGQFF. For the CDR3, the DNA is TGTGCCAGCAGCAAAGGCCACCAGGTTTCGGGGCAGTTCTTC.

V usage is TRBV5-1 and J usage is TRBJ2-1; 10 bases are shared with TRBD1. CDR1 and CDR2 from the germline V gene are SGHRS and YFSETQ. The CDR3 has 16 amino acids. Trimming removed 0 bases from V and 8 bases from J; junction bases left unmatched: 8. The CDR3 nucleotides read TGCGCCAGCAGCTTGGCCCTGACAGGGGGCGGGGATGAGCAGTTCTTC. Residues: CASSLALTGGGDEQFF.

The chain combines TRBV13 with TRBJ2-3, with TRBD1 as a possible D gene (5 bases). From germline, CDR1 is PRHDT and CDR2 FYEKMQ (reference sequence). Trimming shortened V by 2 bases and J by 3 bases, and 21 bases separated the two germline ends. CDR3 length: 18 residues. CDR3 protein: CASSLLARLRERTDTQYF. The DNA for the CDR3 is TGTGCCAGCAGCTTACTGGCCCGGCTCAGGGAAAGGACAGATACGCAGTATTTT.